A single sample gave rise to the 15 T cell receptor beta chains below, sequenced in a study of blood T cell repertoires in COVID-19. TCRdb's copy holds only in-frame clones and misses some; the assay was immunoSEQ multiplex PCR. This table holds 340,000 or so clones, about 86% found once. Sequenced sample: PBMCs or T cells enriched from blood (not recorded which). Every receptor here comes from a woman aged 40 to 49 with acute COVID-19.

This clone was seen only a few times. The chain joins TRBV27 to TRBJ1-4; D not resolved. Trimming stripped 3 bases from V and 2 bases from J, with 7 bases between. From germline, CDR1 is MNHEY and CDR2 SMNVEV (reference sequence). There are 14 residues in the CDR3. CDR3 nucleotides: TGTGCCAGCAGTTTTGCCGGGACTAATGAAAAACTGTTTTTT. Protein: CASSFAGTNEKLFF.

The gene calls are TRBV2 and TRBJ2-1, with 12 nucleotides matching TRBD1. The CDR3 totals 16 residues. Germline V gene data show CDR1 as SNHLY and CDR2 as FYNNEI. After removal of 8 bases from V and 8 bases from J, the junction contained 13 bases not matched to a gene. CDR3 loop: CASGRTGQGATHEQFF. The DNA of the CDR3 is TGTGCCAGCGGGAGAACGGGACAGGGGGCAACCCATGAGCAGTTCTTC.

The J gene is TRBJ1-6, the V gene TRBV7-2; D perhaps matches TRBD1 (5 bases). The CDR3 is made up of 14 amino acids. Trimming left V 1 base short and J 10 bases short, with 11 bases between. In germline, CDR1 is SGHTA, CDR2 FQGNSA. The DNA of the CDR3 is TGTGCCAGCAGCTTAGAAAGGGGTAGCTCACCCCTCCACTTT. Its translation is CASSLERGSSPLHF.

This clone came up once. This rearrangement joins TRBV20-1 to TRBJ2-1, with a possible D match to TRBD2 (5 bases). The CDR3 contains 12 residues. Between the trimmed V and J ends, which lost 3 bases and 9 bases, there was a span of 12 bases. CDR1 and CDR2 (germline): DFQATT, SNEGSKA (reference sequence). The CDR3 DNA reads TGCAGTGCTAGTGCAACTAGTACTGAGCAGTTCTTC. It encodes CSASATSTEQFF.

CDR3 loop: CASSPDSYQPQHF. CDR3 in DNA: TGTGCCAGCTCACCCGACAGTTATCAGCCCCAGCATTTT. The chain links TRBV18 to TRBJ1-5, with D possibly being TRBD1 (5 bases). Looked up from germline, CDR1 is KGHSH and CDR2 is LQKENI. The CDR3 sequence is 13 residues long. V lost 3 bases to trimming and J lost 5 bases, with 8 bases between them.

Only a few counts were recorded for this clone. The chain uses TRBV5-1 and TRBJ2-7; 13 nucleotides agree with TRBD2. After removal of 4 bases from V and 0 bases from J, the junction contained 10 bases not matched to a gene. Germline CDR1 is SGHRS and CDR2 is YFSETQ. The CDR3 is 18 amino acids. CDR3 loop: CASSPLTSGGKSSYEQYF. The DNA of the CDR3 is TGCGCCAGCAGCCCTCTGACTAGCGGGGGGAAGAGCTCCTACGAGCAGTACTTC.

The CDR3 loop is CASSVGQGLDTGELFF. The CDR3 DNA sequence: TGTGCCAGCAGCGTCGGACAGGGGTTAGACACCGGGGAGCTGTTTTTT. The chain employs TRBV9 and TRBJ2-2, with 9 bases fitting TRBD1. V was pared by 2 bases and J by 3 bases, with 5 bases of the junction left unmatched. The CDR3 contains 16 residues. CDR1 is SGDLS, CDR2 YYNGEE, per germline.

CDR3 sequence: CASSAGTGISPLHF. Written as DNA, the CDR3 is TGTGCCAGCAGTGCCGGGACAGGGATTTCACCCCTCCACTTT. The chain couples TRBV27 to TRBJ1-6; TRBD1 matches at 9 bases. Germline CDR1 MNHEY, CDR2 SMNVEV (reference sequence). Germline trimming cut 5 bases from V and 9 bases from J; bases unmatched to any gene: 5. CDR3 length: 14 amino acids.

V usage is TRBV15 and J usage is TRBJ1-6; TRBD1 matches at 9 bases. The germline gives CDR1 LNHNV, CDR2 YYDKDF (reference sequence). The CDR3 runs 18 residues. J was trimmed by 7 bases and V by 0 bases; bases with no gene match: 10. The CDR3 spells CATSRDAHGTGRNSPLHF. CDR3 DNA sequence: TGTGCCACCAGCAGAGATGCCCACGGGACAGGGCGAAATTCACCCCTCCACTTT.

The chain employs TRBV11-1 and TRBJ2-1; D call uncertain. The V end was cut by 8 bases, the J end by 4 bases, with 15 bases between. Germline values: CDR1 SGHAT, CDR2 FQDESV (reference sequence). CDR3 length: 14 amino acids. The CDR3 region is CASRVADQYNEQFF. DNA of the CDR3: TGTGCCAGCCGAGTCGCGGATCAATACAATGAGCAGTTCTTC.

The chain employs TRBV5-5 and TRBJ1-1, with D possibly being TRBD1 (6 bases). V was shortened by 0 bases and J by 1 base, with 16 bases between the two germline ends. The CDR3 is made up of 17 amino acids. Germline V gene data show CDR1 as SGHKS and CDR2 as YYEKEE (reference sequence). CDR3 loop: CASSLVSFGQWNTEAFF. CDR3 coding DNA: TGTGCCAGCAGCTTGGTTTCGTTTGGACAGTGGAACACTGAAGCTTTCTTT.

In its sample, this clone was seen a few times. The chain joins TRBV15 to TRBJ2-7, with D perhaps TRBD1 (7 bases). The CDR3 runs to 17 residues. Germline assignment: CDR1 LNHNV and CDR2 YYDKDF (reference sequence). With 0 bases removed from V and 0 bases from J, the gap between germline ends came to 15 bases. This CDR3 is CATSRDQRRDSSYEQYF. DNA of the CDR3: TGTGCCACCAGCAGAGATCAGAGGAGGGACAGCTCCTACGAGCAGTACTTC. The whole variable domain, remainder taken from reference TRBV15 and TRBJ2-7, is DAMVIQNPRYQVTQFGKPVTLSCSQTLNHNVMYWYQQKSSQAPKLLFHYYDKDFNNEADTPDNFQSRRPNTSFCFLDIRSPGLGDTAMYLCATSRDQRRDSSYEQYFGPGTRLTVT.

This clone came up once. V gene TRBV6-5 combines with J gene TRBJ2-7; 7 bases agree with TRBD1. Germline V gene data show CDR1 as MNHEY and CDR2 as SVGAGI. Trimming cost V 6 bases and J 5 bases; bases outside gene matches: 7. This CDR3 is 13 amino acids long. This chain's CDR3 is CASRRQGSHEQYF. In DNA, the CDR3 is TGTGCCAGCAGGAGACAGGGTTCCCACGAGCAGTACTTC.

The V and J genes are TRBV5-6 and TRBJ1-2, with D uncertain. V shed 3 bases and J shed 7 bases, with 16 bases lying between them. The CDR3 is 14 amino acids. The V gene's germline CDR1 is SGHDT and CDR2 YYEEEE. The CDR3 DNA is TGTGCCAGCAGCTCCTTTGGTTCGGAGCTTGGCTACACCTTC. This gives the protein CASSSFGSELGYTF.

This clone was recorded once. V usage is TRBV7-2 and J usage is TRBJ2-5; 8 bases line up with TRBD1. CDR3 length: 13 amino acids. CDR1 and CDR2 (germline): SGHTA, FQGNSA. V trimming: 4 bases; J trimming: 4 bases; junction bases outside the gene matches: 2. The CDR3 coding sequence is TGTGCCAGCAGCTCAGGGGGCCCAGAGACCCAGTACTTC. It codes for CASSSGGPETQYF. The full variable domain, its missing parts supplied by reference TRBV7-2 and TRBJ2-5, is GAGVSQSPSNKVTEKGKDVELRCDPISGHTALYWYRQSLGQGLEFLIYFQGNSAPDKSGLPSDRFSAERTGGSVSTLTIQRTQQEDSAVYLCASSSGGPETQYFGPGTRLLVL.